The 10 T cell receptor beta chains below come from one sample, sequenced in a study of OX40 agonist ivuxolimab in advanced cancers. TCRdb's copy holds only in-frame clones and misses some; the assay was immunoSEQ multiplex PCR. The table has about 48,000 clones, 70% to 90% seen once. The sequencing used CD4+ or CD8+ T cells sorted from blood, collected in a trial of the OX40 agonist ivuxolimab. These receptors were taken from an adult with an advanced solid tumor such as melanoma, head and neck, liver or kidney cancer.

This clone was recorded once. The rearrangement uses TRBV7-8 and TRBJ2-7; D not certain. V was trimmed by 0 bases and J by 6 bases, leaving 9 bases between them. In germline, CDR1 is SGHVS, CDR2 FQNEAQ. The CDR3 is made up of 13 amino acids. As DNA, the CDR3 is TGTGCCAGCAGCTTAGCGGACGGCACCGAGCAGTACTTC. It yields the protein CASSLADGTEQYF.

CDR3 coding DNA: TGTGCCAGCAGCTTAAGTGGTTCTGGGGCCAACGTCCTGACTTTC. It translates to CASSLSGSGANVLTF. The rearrangement links TRBV7-6 to TRBJ2-6; D call uncertain. The length of the CDR3 is 15 residues. V was cut by 2 bases and J by 1 base, with 6 bases left in between. Germline V lookup: CDR1 SGHVS, CDR2 FNYEAQ.

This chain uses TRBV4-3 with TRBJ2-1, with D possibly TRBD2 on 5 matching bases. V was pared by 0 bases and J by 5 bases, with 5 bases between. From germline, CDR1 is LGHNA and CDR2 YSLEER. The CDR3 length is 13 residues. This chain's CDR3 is CASSQDGDNEQFF. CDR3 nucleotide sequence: TGCGCCAGCAGCCAAGACGGGGACAATGAGCAGTTCTTC.

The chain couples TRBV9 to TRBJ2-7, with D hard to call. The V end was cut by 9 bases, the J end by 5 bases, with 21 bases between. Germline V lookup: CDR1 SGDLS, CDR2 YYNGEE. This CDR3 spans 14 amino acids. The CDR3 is CATPLEPPSDEQYF. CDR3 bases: TGTGCCACACCTTTGGAGCCACCTTCGGACGAGCAGTACTTC.

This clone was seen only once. CDR3: CASSHQVFYGYTF. CDR3 bases: TGTGCCAGCAGCCACCAGGTTTTCTATGGCTACACCTTC. The chain carries TRBV14 and TRBJ1-2; no clear D. The CDR3 has 13 residues. Trimming took off 3 bases at V and 4 bases at J, with 9 bases between the two ends. The germline gives CDR1 SGHDN, CDR2 FVKESK.

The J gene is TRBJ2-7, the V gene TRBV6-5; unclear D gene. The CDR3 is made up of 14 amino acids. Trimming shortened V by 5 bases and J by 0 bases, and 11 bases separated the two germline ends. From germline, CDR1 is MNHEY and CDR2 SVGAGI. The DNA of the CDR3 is TGTGCCAGCAGTGAAACGGAGAGCTCCTACGAGCAGTACTTC. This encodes CASSETESSYEQYF.

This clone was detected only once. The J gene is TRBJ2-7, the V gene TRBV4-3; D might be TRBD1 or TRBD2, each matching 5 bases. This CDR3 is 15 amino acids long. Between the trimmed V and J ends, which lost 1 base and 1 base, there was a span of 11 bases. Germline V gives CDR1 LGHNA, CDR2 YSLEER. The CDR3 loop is CASSQVGDGSYEQYF. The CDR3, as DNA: TGCGCCAGCAGCCAAGTTGGGGACGGGTCCTACGAGCAGTACTTC.

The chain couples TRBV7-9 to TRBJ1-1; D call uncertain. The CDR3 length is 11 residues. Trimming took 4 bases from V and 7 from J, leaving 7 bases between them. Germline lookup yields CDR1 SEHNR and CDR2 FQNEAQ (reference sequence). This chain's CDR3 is CASSSIFEAFF. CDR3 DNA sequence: TGTGCCAGCAGCTCCATATTTGAAGCTTTCTTT.

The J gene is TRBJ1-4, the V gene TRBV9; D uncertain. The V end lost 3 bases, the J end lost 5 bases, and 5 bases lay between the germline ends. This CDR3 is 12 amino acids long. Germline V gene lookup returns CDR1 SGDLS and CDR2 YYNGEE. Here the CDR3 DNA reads TGTGCCAGCAGCGCAGGAAATGAAAAACTGTTTTTT. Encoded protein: CASSAGNEKLFF.

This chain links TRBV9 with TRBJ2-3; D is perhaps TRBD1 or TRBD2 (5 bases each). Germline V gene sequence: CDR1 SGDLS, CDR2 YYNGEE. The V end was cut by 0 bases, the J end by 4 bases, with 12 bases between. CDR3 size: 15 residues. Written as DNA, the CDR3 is TGTGCCAGCAGCGTAGTTGAGGGGAGCGCAGATACGCAGTATTTT. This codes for CASSVVEGSADTQYF. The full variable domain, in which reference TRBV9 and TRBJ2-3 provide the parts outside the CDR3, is DSGVTQTPKHLITATGQRVTLRCSPRSGDLSVYWYQQSLDQGLQFLIQYYNGEERAKGNILERFSAQQFPDLHSELNLSSLELGDSALYFCASSVVEGSADTQYFGPGTRLTVL.